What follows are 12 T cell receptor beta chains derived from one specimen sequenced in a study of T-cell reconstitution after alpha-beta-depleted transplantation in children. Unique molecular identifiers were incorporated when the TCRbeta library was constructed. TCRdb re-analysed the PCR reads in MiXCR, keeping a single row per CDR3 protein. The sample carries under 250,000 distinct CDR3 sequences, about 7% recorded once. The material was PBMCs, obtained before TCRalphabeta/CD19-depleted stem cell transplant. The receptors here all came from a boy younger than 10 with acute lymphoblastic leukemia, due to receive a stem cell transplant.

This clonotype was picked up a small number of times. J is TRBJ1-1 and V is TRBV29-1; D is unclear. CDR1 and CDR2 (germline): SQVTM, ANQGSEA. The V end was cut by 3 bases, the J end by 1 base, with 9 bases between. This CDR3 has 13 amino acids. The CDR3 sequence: CSVDVGGNTEAFF. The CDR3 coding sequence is TGCAGCGTTGACGTAGGTGGGAACACTGAAGCTTTCTTT.

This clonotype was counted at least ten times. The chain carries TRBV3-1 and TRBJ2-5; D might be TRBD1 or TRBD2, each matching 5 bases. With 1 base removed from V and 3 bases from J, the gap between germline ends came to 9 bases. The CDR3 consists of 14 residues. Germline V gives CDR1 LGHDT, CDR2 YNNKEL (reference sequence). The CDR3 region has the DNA TGTGCCAGCAGCCAAGCGGGGACGGAAGAGACCCAGTACTTC. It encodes CASSQAGTEETQYF.

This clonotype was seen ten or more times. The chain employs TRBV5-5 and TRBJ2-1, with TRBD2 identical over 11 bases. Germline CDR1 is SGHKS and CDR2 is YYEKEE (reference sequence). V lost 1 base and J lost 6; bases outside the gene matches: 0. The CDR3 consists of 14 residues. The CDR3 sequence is CASSLTSGGNEQFF. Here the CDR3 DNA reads TGTGCCAGCAGCTTGACTAGCGGGGGCAATGAGCAGTTCTTC.

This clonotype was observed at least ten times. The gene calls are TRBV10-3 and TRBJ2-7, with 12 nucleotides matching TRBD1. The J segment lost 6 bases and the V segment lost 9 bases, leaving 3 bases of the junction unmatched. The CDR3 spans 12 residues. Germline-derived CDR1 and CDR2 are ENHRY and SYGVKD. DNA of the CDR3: TGTGCCATTGGGACAGGGGGCGGCGAGCAGTACTTC. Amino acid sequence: CAIGTGGGEQYF.

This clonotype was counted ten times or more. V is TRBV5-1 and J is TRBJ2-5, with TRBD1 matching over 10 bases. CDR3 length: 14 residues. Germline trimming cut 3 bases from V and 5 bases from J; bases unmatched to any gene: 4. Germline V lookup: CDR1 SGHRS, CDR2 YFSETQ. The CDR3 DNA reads TGCGCCAGCAGCTACGGGACAGGGGACGAGACCCAGTACTTC. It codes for CASSYGTGDETQYF.

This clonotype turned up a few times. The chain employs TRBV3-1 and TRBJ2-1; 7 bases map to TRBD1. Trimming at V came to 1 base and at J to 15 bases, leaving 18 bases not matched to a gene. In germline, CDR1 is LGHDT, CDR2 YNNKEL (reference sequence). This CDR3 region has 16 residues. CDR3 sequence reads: CASSQGSDRLTPPRFF. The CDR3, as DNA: TGTGCCAGCAGCCAAGGATCGGACAGGTTAACTCCCCCCCGGTTCTTC.

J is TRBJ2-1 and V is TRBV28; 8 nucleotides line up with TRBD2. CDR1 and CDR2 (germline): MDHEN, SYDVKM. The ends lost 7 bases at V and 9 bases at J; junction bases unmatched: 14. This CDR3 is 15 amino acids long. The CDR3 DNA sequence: TGTGCCAGCAAAGGAGCGAGAGCGGGAGTGGGTGAGCAGTTCTTC. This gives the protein CASKGARAGVGEQFF. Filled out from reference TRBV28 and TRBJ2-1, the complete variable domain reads DVKVTQSSRYLVKRTGEKVFLECVQDMDHENMFWYRQDPGLGLRLIYFSYDVKMKEKGDIPEGYSVSREKKERFSLILESASTNQTSMYLCASKGARAGVGEQFFGPGTRLTVL.

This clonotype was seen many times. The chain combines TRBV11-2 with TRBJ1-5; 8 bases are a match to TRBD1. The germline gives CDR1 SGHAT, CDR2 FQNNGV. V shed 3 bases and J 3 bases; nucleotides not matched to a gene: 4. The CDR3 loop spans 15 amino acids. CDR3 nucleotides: TGTGCCAGCAGCTTGGGACAGGCCCCCAATCAGCCCCAGCATTTT. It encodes CASSLGQAPNQPQHF.

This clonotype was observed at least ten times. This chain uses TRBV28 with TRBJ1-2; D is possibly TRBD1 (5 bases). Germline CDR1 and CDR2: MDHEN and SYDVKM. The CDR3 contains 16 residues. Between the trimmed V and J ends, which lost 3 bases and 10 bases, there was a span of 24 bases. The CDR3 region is CASSFGLGGGGGVYTF. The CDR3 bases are TGTGCCAGCAGTTTCGGTTTGGGCGGGGGTGGAGGTGTCTACACCTTC.

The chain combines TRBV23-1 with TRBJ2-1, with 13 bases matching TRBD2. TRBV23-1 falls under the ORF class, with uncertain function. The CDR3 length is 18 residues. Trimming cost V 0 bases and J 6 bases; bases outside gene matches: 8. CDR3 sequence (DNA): TGCGCCAGCAGTCAATCGGAGAAGGGACTAGCGGGATGCAATGAGCAGTTCTTC. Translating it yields CASSQSEKGLAGCNEQFF.

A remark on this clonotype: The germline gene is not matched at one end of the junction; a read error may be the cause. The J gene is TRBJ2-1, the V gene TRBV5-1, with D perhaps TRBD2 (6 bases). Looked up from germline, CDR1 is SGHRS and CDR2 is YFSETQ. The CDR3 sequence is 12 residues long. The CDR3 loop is CTSLGLPNEQFF. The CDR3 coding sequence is TGCACCAGCTTGGGACTTCCCAATGAGCAGTTCTTC.

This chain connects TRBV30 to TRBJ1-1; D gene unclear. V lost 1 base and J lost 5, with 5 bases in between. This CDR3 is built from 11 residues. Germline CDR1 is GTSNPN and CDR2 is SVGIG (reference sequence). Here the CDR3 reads CAWSGVTEAFF. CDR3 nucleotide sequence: TGTGCCTGGAGTGGGGTGACTGAAGCTTTCTTT.